The clone carrying this T cell receptor beta chain was seen more than once but under ten times. The antigen is unknown. These data are taken from a study of cytomegalovirus exposure and HLA in healthy donors. General study results and limits: Accurate predictions that matched the HLA-A and HLA-B alleles of most subjects were reportedly made from TCR beta sequences. About 90% or about 30% of the time was how often most TCR beta V segments were productive, according to an earlier analysis.

Germline V CDR1 and CDR2: SGHTA, FQGNSA. The CDR3 sequence is 13 residues long. Deletions cut 4 bases from V and 6 bases from J, with 9 bases between. The study ran its PCR with 60 Vbeta and 13 Jbeta primers. Repertoires were generated with immunoSEQ multiplex PCR, while TCRdb's copy carries only in-frame clones and drops some. The top ten hold 42% of the sample, which has 25,000 to 30,000 clones, 62% seen once. The sample taken for sequencing was PBMCs. V gene TRBV7-2 combines with J gene TRBJ1-4; D is perhaps TRBD1 (6 bases). This sequence originates from a male donor in good health and CMV-seropositive. In nucleotides, the CDR3 is TGTGCCAGCAGCTACAGGGAAGATGAAAAACTGTTTTTT. This gives the protein CASSYREDEKLFF.